The source of this TCR beta chain is a study of beta chain features in type 1 diabetes. CDR3 size: 16 residues. The V segment lost 1 base and the J segment 6 bases; nucleotides outside the gene matches: 6. Germline CDR1 and CDR2: KGHSH and LQKENI. Reverse transcription of all isolated RNA meant that expressed TCRB transcripts were sequenced. Produced via immunoSEQ multiplex PCR; TCRdb's table is partial and in-frame only. The profile covers about 250,000 clones, with roughly 13% appearing a single time and around 0.03% taken by the ten largest. The sample holds a few counts of this clone. The sequencing sample was made of naive CD4+ T cells from blood. This sequence was found in a woman between 40 and 50 years old in good health. The chain recombines TRBV18 with TRBJ2-1; 10 nucleotides line up with TRBD2. In DNA form, the CDR3 reads TGTGCCAGCTCACCACTCCAGCGGGGGGGCTCCAATGAGCAGTTCTTC. Its translation is CASSPLQRGGSNEQFF.